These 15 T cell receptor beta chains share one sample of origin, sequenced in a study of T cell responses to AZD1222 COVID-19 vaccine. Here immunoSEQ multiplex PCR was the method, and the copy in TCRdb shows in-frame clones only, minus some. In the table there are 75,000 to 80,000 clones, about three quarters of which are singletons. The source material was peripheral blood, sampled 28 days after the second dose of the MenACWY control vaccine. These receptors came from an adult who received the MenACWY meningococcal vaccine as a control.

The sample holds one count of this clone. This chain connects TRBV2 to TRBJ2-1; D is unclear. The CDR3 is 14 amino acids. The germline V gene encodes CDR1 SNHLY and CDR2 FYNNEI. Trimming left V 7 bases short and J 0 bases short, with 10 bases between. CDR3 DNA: TGTGCCAGCATAGCCTCGGACTCCTACAATGAGCAGTTCTTC. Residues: CASIASDSYNEQFF.

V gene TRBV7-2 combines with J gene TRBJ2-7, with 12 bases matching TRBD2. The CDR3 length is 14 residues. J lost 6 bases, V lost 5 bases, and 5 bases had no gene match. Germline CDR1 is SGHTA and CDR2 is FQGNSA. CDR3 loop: CASSLRLAGVEQYF. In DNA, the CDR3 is TGTGCCAGCAGCCTCCGACTAGCGGGAGTCGAGCAGTACTTC.

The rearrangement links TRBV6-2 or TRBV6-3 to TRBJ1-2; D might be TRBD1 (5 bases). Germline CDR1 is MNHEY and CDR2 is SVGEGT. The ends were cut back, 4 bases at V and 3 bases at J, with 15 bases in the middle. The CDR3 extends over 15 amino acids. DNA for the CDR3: TGTGCCAGCAGTTCCCCTCCGCGGGGGGACTATGGCTACACCTTC. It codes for CASSSPPRGDYGYTF.

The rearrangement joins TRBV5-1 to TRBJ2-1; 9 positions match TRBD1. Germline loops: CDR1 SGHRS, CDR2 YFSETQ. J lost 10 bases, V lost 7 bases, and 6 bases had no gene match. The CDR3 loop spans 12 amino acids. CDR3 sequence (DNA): TGCGCCAGCGGCCACAGGGGGCAAGAGCAGTTCTTC. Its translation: CASGHRGQEQFF.

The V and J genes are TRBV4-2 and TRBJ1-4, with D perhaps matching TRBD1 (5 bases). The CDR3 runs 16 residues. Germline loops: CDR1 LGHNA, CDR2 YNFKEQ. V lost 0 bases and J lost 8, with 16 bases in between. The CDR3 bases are TGTGCCAGCAGCCAAGATGGAGGCAGGGAGCCAGAAAAACTGTTTTTT. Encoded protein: CASSQDGGREPEKLFF.

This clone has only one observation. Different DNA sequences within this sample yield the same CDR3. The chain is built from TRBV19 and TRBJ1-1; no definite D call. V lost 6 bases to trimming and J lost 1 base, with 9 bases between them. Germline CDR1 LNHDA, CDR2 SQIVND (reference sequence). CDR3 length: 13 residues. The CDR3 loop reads CASSPGGNTEAFF. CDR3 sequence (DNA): TGTGCCAGTAGCCCGGGAGGGAACACTGAAGCTTTCTTT.

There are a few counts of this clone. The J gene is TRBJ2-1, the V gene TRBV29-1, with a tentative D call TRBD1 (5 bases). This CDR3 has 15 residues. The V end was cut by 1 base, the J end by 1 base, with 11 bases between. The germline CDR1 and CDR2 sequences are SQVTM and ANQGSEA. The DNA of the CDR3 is TGCAGCGTTGAAGTAGCAGGGAAATCCTACAATGAGCAGTTCTTC. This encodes CSVEVAGKSYNEQFF.

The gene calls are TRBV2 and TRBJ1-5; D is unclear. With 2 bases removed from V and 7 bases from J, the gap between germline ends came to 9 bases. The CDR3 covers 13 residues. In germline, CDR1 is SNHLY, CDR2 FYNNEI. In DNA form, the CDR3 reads TGTGCCAGCAGTGAATGGGCGGACCAGCCCCAGCATTTT. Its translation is CASSEWADQPQHF.

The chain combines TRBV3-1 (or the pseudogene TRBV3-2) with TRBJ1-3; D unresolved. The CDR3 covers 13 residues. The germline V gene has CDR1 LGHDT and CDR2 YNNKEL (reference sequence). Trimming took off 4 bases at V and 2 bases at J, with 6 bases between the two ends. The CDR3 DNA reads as TGTGCCAGCAGCCCCACAGCTGGAAACACCATATATTTT. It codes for CASSPTAGNTIYF.

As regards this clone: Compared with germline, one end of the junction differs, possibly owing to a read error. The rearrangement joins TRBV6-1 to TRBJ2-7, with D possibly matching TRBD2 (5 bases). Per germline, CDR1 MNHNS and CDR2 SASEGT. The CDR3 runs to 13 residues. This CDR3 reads CASSDIAGLSPNF. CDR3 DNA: TGTGCCAGCAGTGATATCGCAGGACTTAGCCCAAACTTC.

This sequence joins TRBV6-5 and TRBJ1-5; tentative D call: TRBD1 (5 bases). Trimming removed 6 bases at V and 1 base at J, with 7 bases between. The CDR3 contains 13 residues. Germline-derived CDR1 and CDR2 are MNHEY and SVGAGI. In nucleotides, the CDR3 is TGTGCCAGCAGGCGGGACAGCAATCAGCCCCAGCATTTT. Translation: CASRRDSNQPQHF.

In nucleotides, the CDR3 is TGCGCCAGCAGCCAAGGGGTGGGCAGTTGGGAAAAACTGTTTTTT. The encoded protein is CASSQGVGSWEKLFF. This chain uses TRBV4-1 with TRBJ1-4; D is undetermined. The CDR3 spans 15 residues. Germline values: CDR1 MGHRA, CDR2 YSYEKL. Trimming removed 1 base at V and 8 bases at J, with 14 bases between.

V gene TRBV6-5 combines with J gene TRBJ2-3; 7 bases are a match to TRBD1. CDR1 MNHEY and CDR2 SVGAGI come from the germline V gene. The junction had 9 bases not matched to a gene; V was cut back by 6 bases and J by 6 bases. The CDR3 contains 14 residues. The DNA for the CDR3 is TGTGCCAGCAGCCTTGACAGGGCTACGGATACGCAGTATTTT. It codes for CASSLDRATDTQYF.

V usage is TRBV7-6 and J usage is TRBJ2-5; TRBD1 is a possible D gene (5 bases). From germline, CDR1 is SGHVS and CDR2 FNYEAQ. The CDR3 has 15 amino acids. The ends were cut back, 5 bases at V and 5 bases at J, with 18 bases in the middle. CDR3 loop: CASSIDQGSWETQYF. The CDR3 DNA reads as TGTGCCAGCAGCATAGACCAGGGCTCCTGGGAGACCCAGTACTTC.

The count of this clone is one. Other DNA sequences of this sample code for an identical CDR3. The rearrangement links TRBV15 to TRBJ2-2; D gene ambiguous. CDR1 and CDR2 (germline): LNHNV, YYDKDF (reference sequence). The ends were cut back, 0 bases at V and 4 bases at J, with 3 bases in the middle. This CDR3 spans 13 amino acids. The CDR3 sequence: CATSRDITGELFF. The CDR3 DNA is TGTGCCACCAGCAGAGATATCACCGGGGAGCTGTTTTTT.